The clone carrying this T cell receptor (beta chain) showed up many times. Its target is unknown. At least 3 on the Clinical Activity Score was recorded for ophthalmopathy patients, who also had NOSPECS grade at least 4 and duration under 3 months. Not enrolled were patients with uncontrolled infection, other autoimmune disease, pregnancy or lactation. The V and J ends lost 1 base and 6 bases respectively, with 11 bases between them. Germline V gene data show CDR1 as LGHDT and CDR2 as YNNKEL (reference sequence). This CDR3 contains 14 residues. Researchers took RNA transcripts and amplified the TCR beta CDR3 regions from them. When the TCR CDR3 underwent first-round RT-PCR, the HTBI primer set was used. TCRdb reanalysed the multiplex PCR reads using MiXCR and keeps one entry per CDR3 protein. The sample holds 250,000 to 300,000 distinct CDR3 sequences, approximately 19% seen once. These data originate in a study of T cells in Graves' hyperthyroidism and ophthalmopathy.

Points from the study as a whole: Within blood appeared most thyroid clonotypes that had expanded above 0.001.

The chain carries TRBV3-1 and TRBJ2-3; tentative D call: TRBD1 (6 bases). The receptor was derived from a man aged 50 to 59 with Graves' ophthalmopathy. Sequencing was done on a sample of blood. The CDR3 is CASSQVTGSDTQYF. For the CDR3, the DNA is TGTGCCAGCAGCCAAGTGACAGGATCGGATACGCAGTATTTT.